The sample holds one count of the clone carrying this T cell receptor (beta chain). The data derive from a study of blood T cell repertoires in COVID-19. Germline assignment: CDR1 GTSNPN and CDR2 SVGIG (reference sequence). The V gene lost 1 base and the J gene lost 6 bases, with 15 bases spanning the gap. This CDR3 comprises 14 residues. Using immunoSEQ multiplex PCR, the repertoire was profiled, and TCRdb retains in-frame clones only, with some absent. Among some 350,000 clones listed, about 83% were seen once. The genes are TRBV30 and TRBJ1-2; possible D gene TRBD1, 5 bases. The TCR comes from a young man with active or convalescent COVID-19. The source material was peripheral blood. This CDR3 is CAWSEDSRWDGYTF. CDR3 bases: TGTGCCTGGAGTGAAGACAGTCGATGGGATGGCTACACCTTC.